This TCR beta chain was obtained from a study of blood T cell repertoires in COVID-19. Whole-study context: COVID-19 samples from acute and convalescent phases originated in the United States, Italy and Spain. Sources were T cells, B-cell-depleted T cells, or PBMCs; the material itself was cDNA or gDNA.

Per the authors' pipeline: Reference gene primer amplification yielded estimated nucleated cell counts. Clones were sequenced by immunoSEQ multiplex PCR, and TCRdb holds only the in-frame ones, with some missing. V and J calls and clone size are as listed in that table; D and trimming were resolved from the DNA. The data hold 85,000 to 100,000 clones, with 86% observed a single time. The germline V gene has CDR1 LGHDT and CDR2 YNNKEL (reference sequence). The V end lost 0 bases, the J end lost 6 bases, and 14 bases lay between the germline ends. This CDR3 spans 15 amino acids. This chain joins TRBV3-1 (or the pseudogene TRBV3-2) and TRBJ1-2, with D tentatively TRBD1 (5 bases). The receptor comes from a woman in her sixties or seventies in a cohort sampled during active or convalescent COVID-19. Sequenced: peripheral blood. In DNA form, the CDR3 reads TGTGCCAGCAGCCAAGAGAACACCCCAGGGAATGGCTACACCTTC. It is translated as CASSQENTPGNGYTF.